This TCR beta chain derives from a study of technical replicates of blood from several donors. Trimming removed 2 bases at V and 0 bases at J, with 10 bases between. The CDR3 has 15 residues. The germline V gene has CDR1 LNHDA and CDR2 SQIVND (reference sequence). TCRdb's table, derived via immunoSEQ multiplex PCR, lists solely in-frame clones and lacks some. Here the sample spans around 65,000 clones, 86% being singletons. Sequenced sample: PBMCs. The chain employs TRBV19 and TRBJ1-1; D is ambiguous. The TCR was taken from a human donor in good health. Some clones in this sample may be carry-over from other donors' samples. CDR3 sequence reads: CASSIPEPLNTEAFF. CDR3 nucleotides: TGTGCCAGTAGTATACCAGAACCACTGAACACTGAAGCTTTCTTT.